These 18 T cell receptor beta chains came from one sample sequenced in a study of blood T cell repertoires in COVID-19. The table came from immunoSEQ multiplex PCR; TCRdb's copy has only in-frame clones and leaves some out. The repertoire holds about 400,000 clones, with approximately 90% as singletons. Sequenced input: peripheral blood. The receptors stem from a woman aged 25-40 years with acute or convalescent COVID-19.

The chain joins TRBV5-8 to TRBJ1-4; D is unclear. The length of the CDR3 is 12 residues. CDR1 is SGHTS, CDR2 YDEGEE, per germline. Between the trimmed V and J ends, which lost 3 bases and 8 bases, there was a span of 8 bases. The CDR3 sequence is CASSSKREKLFF. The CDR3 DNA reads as TGTGCCAGCAGCTCGAAACGGGAAAAACTGTTTTTT.

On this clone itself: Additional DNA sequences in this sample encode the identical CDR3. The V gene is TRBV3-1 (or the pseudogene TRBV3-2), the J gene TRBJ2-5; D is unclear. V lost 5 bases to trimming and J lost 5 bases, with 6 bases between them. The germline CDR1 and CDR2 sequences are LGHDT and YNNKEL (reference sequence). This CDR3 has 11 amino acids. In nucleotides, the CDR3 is TGTGCCAGCAGCAGCCTTGAGACCCAGTACTTC. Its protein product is CASSSLETQYF.

The DNA of the CDR3 is TGTGCCAGCAGGCCCCAGGGGCAACCCTCTAACGAGCAGTACTTC. It specifies CASRPQGQPSNEQYF. The chain has TRBV11-1 and TRBJ2-7, with TRBD1 as a possible D gene (6 bases). Germline loops: CDR1 SGHAT, CDR2 FQDESV (reference sequence). The CDR3 loop spans 15 amino acids. V dropped 6 bases and J dropped 5 bases, with 20 bases sitting between them.

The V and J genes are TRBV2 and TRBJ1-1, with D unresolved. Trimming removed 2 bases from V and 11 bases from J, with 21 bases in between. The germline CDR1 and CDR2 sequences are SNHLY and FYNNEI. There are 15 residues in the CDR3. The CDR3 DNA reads TGTGCCAGCAGTGAACTAAGTATTGGAGTGGTAGGTGCTTTCTTT. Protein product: CASSELSIGVVGAFF.

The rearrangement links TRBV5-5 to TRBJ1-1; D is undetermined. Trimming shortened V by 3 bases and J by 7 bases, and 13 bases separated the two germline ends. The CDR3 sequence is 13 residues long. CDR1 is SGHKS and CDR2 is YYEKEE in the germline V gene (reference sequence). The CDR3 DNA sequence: TGTGCCAGCAGCTGGCCGGGTAACGGTGAAGCTTTCTTT. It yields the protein CASSWPGNGEAFF. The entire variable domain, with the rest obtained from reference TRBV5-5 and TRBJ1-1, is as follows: DAGVTQSPTHLIKTRGQQVTLRCSPISGHKSVSWYQQVLGQGPQFIFQYYEKEERGRGNFPDRFSARQFPNYSSELNVNALLLGDSALYLCASSWPGNGEAFFGQGTRLTVV.

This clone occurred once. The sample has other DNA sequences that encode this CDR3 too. The CDR3 loop reads CASSLTGNTEAFF. For the CDR3, the DNA is TGTGCCAGCAGCCTCACAGGGAACACTGAAGCTTTCTTT. The genes are TRBV7-3 and TRBJ1-1; a weak D match, TRBD1 (5 bases). Germline values: CDR1 SGHTA, CDR2 FQGTGA. This CDR3 spans 13 amino acids. The V end lost 5 bases, the J end lost 1 base, and 8 bases lay between the germline ends.

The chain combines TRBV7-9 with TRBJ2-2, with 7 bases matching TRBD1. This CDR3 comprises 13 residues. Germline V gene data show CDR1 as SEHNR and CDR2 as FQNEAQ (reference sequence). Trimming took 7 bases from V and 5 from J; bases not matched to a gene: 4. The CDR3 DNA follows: TGTGCCAGCACAGGACAGGCAACCGGGGAGCTGTTTTTT. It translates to CASTGQATGELFF. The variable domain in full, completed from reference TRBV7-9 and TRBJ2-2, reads DTGVSQNPRHKITKRGQNVTFRCDPISEHNRLYWYRQTLGQGPEFLTYFQNEAQLEKSRLLSDRFSAERPKGSFSTLEIQRTEQGDSAMYLCASTGQATGELFFGEGSRLTVL.

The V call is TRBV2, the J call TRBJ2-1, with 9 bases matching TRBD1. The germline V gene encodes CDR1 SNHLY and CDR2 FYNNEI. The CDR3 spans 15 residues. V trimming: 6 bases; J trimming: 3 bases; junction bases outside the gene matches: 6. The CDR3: CASRRGQGFYNEQFF. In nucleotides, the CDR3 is TGTGCCAGCAGGAGGGGACAGGGTTTCTACAATGAGCAGTTCTTC.

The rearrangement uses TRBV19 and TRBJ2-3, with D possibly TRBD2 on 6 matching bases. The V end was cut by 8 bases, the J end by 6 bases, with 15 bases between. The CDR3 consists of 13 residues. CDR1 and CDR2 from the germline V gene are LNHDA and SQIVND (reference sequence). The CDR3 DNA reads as TGTGCCAGTGGACTAACCGGTCCGGATACGCAGTATTTT. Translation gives CASGLTGPDTQYF.

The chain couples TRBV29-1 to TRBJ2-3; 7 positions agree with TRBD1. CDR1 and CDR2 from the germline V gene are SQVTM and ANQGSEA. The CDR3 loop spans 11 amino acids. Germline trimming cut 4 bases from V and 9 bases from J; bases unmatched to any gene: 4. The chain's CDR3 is CSVGSTGTQYF. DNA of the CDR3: TGCAGCGTTGGTTCGACAGGGACGCAGTATTTT.

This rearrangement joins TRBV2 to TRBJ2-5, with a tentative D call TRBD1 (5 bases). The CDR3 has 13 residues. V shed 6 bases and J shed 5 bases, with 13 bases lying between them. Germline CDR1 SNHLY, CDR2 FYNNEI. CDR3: CASSGRKGETQYF. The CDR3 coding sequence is TGTGCCAGCAGCGGAAGGAAGGGGGAGACCCAGTACTTC.

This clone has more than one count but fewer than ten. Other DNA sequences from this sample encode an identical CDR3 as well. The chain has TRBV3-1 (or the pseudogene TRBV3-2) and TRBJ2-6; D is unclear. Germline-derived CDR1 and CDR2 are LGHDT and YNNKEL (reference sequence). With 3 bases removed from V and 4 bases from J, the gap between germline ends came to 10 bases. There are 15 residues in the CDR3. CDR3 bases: TGTGCCAGCAGCCAGGCTGGTTCAGGGGCCAACGTCCTGACTTTC. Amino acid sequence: CASSQAGSGANVLTF.

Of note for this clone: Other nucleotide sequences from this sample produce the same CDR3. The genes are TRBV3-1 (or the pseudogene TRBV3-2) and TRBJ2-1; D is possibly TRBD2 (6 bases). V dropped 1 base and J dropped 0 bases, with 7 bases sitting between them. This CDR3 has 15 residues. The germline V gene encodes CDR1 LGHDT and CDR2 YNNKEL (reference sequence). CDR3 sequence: CASSQVGGSYNEQFF. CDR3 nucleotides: TGTGCCAGCAGCCAAGTGGGGGGCTCCTACAATGAGCAGTTCTTC.

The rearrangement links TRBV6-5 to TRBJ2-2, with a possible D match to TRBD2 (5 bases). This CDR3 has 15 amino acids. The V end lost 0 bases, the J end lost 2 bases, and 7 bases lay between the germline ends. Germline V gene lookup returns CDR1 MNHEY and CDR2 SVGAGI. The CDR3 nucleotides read TGTGCCAGCAGTTACTCGAGGACTAACACCGGGGAGCTGTTTTTT. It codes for CASSYSRTNTGELFF.

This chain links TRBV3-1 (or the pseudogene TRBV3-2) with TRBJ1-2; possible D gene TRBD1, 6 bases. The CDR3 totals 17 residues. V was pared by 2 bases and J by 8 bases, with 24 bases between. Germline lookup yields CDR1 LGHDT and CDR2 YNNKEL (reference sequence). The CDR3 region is CASSQSRSGGAPRGYTF. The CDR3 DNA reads TGTGCCAGCAGCCAATCTCGGTCGGGGGGGGCACCGAGAGGCTACACCTTC.

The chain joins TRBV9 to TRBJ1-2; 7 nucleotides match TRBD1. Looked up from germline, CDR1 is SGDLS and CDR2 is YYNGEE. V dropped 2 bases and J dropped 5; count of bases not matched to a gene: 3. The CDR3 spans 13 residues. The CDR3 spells CASSVQQGYGYTF. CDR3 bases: TGTGCCAGCAGCGTTCAACAGGGGTATGGCTACACCTTC.

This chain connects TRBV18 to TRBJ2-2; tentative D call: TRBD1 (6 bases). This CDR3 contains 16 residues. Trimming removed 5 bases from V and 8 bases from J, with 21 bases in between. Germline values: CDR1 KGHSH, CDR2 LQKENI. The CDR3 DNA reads TGTGCCAGCTCAGGACCCCCCGGACAGCTCTGGGGGGAGCTGTTTTTT. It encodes CASSGPPGQLWGELFF. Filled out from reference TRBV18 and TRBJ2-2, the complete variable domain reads NAGVMQNPRHLVRRRGQEARLRCSPMKGHSHVYWYRQLPEEGLKFMVYLQKENIIDESGMPKERFSAEFPKEGPSILRIQQVVRGDSAAYFCASSGPPGQLWGELFFGEGSRLTVL.

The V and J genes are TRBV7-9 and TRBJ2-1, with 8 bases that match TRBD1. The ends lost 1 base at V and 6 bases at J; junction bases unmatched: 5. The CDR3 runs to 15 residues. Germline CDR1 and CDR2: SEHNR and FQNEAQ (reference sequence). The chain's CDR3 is CASSLGTGLFNEQFF. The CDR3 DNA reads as TGTGCCAGCAGCTTAGGGACAGGGCTGTTCAATGAGCAGTTCTTC. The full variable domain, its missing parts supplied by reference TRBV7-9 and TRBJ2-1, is DTGVSQNPRHKITKRGQNVTFRCDPISEHNRLYWYRQTLGQGPEFLTYFQNEAQLEKSRLLSDRFSAERPKGSFSTLEIQRTEQGDSAMYLCASSLGTGLFNEQFFGPGTRLTVL.